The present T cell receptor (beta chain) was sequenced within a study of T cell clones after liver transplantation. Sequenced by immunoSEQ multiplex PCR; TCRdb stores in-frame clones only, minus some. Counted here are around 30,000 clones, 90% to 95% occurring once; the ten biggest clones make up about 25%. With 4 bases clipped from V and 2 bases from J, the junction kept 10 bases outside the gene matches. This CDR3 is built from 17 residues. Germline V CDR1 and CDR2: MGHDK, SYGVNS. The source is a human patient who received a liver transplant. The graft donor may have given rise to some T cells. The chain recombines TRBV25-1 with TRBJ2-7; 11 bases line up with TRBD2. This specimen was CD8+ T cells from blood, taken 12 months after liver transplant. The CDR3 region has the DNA TGTGCCAGCAGTGTGGTTGGGGGGACTAGCGGAACCTACGAGCAGTACTTC. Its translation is CASSVVGGTSGTYEQYF.